The sequence of this T cell receptor (beta chain) was determined in a study of shared clonotypes between healthy human individuals. The V end lost 2 bases, the J end lost 4 bases, and 12 bases lay between the germline ends. Germline-derived CDR1 and CDR2 are SQVTM and ANQGSEA. CDR3 length: 14 amino acids. Libraries were prepared by immunoSEQ multiplex PCR; TCRdb keeps only in-frame clonotypes and omits some of them. The sample comprises about 1 million clones, 60% to 80% of which are singletons, and around 1.4% rests with the top ten. This receptor was identified in a man younger than 30 in good health. The V call is TRBV29-1, the J call TRBJ2-1; D may be TRBD2 (6 bases). Sequenced: memory CD4+ T cells sorted from blood. Subset: CD45RA-negative fraction. The CDR3 DNA sequence: TGCAGCGTTGAAATTGTGGGGGGTTACAATGAGCAGTTCTTC. Translation: CSVEIVGGYNEQFF.